The rows below give T cell receptor beta chains drawn from one sample of a study of T-cell reconstitution after alpha-beta-depleted transplantation in children. TCRdb re-analysed the PCR reads in MiXCR, keeping a single row per CDR3 protein. The sample gives around 450,000 distinct CDR3 sequences, about a sixth of which show up once; about 32% is in the top ten. Sequenced material: PBMCs, mostly from graft donor cells, taken 360 days after TCRalphabeta/CD19-depleted stem cell transplant. All receptors come from a boy younger than two who had a stem cell transplant for Wiskott-Aldrich syndrome, so the T cells may come from the graft donor. Both conserved end residues are part of each CDR3. D genes are given only for firm matches. Clone size is given for some rows only: seen once, a few or many times, or a class if the clone is expanded.

clone_size: .
j_call: TRBJ2-1
d_call: .
v_call: TRBV5-1
cdr3_nt: TGCGCCAGCAGCTTGGGGGACCAAAACACACAGTTCTTC
cdr3_aa: CASSLGDQNTQFF

clone_size: few
j_call: TRBJ2-5
d_call: TRBD2
v_call: TRBV12-3/TRBV12-4
cdr3_nt: TGTGCCAGCAGTTTAAGAGCGGGGGGGCTCTTGGAGACCCAGTACTTC
cdr3_aa: CASSLRAGGLLETQYF

clone_size: .
j_call: TRBJ1-1
d_call: .
v_call: TRBV5-1
cdr3_nt: TGCGCCAGCAGCTCCGGGACAAACTTCCCCGCTCTTCCTATGAACACTGAAGCTTTCTTT
cdr3_aa: CASSSGTNFPALPMNTEAFF

clone_size: .
j_call: TRBJ2-7
d_call: TRBD2
v_call: TRBV7-2
cdr3_nt: TGTGCCAGCAGCTCCGGGGGGTACTATTTCTACGAGCAGTACTTC
cdr3_aa: CASSSGGYYFYEQYF

clone_size: .
j_call: TRBJ1-6
d_call: .
v_call: TRBV25-1
cdr3_nt: TGTGCCAGCCACGTGGGGAGGTCATCACCCCTCCACTTT
cdr3_aa: CASHVGRSSPLHF

clone_size: few
j_call: TRBJ2-2
d_call: TRBD1
v_call: TRBV5-1
cdr3_nt: TGCGCCAGCAGCTCGCGACAGGGGAACACCGGGGAGCTGTTTTTT
cdr3_aa: CASSSRQGNTGELFF

clone_size: few
j_call: TRBJ2-7
d_call: .
v_call: TRBV6-5
cdr3_nt: TGTGCCAGCAGTTACCGGTCAGACTCCTACGAGCAGTACTTC
cdr3_aa: CASSYRSDSYEQYF

clone_size: few
j_call: TRBJ2-5
d_call: .
v_call: TRBV29-1
cdr3_nt: TGCAGCGTCAATAGCGGCCAAGAGACCCAGTACTTC
cdr3_aa: CSVNSGQETQYF

clone_size: .
j_call: TRBJ2-2
d_call: .
v_call: TRBV6-2/TRBV6-3
cdr3_nt: TGTGCCAGCAGCCAACGGGCGGTCGGCGGGGAGCTGTTTTTT
cdr3_aa: CASSQRAVGGELFF

clone_size: .
j_call: TRBJ2-7
d_call: TRBD2
v_call: TRBV3-1
cdr3_nt: TGTGCCAGCAGCCAAGGACTGAGCGGGAACTACGAGCAGTACTTC
cdr3_aa: CASSQGLSGNYEQYF

clone_size: few
j_call: TRBJ2-3
d_call: .
v_call: TRBV2
cdr3_nt: TGTGCCAGCAGTGATGTTGCTTTAGGGTTGGATACGCAGTATTTT
cdr3_aa: CASSDVALGLDTQYF

clone_size: many
j_call: TRBJ2-3
d_call: TRBD2
v_call: TRBV5-5
cdr3_nt: TGTGCCAGCAGCTTATTAGCGGGGGGGAGCACAGATACGCAGTATTTT
cdr3_aa: CASSLLAGGSTDTQYF